This T cell receptor beta chain was recovered during a study of molecular identifiers for immune sequencing clone quantification. Study-wide background: Split five ways in replicates, RNA from approximately 20,000 or 100,000 naive CD8 cells had four portions sequenced.

Naive CD8 T cells were sorted, and the gate applied was CD8+CD4-CCR7+CD45RA+. Study-level findings and limits: Even with 990,000 or so naive cells present, spiked Jurkat TCR RNA from one cell was reportedly detectable.

TCRdb reprocessed the PCR reads via MiXCR and lists one record per CDR3 protein. In the table there are approximately 500,000 distinct CDR3 sequences, 20% to 25% of which are singletons. Germline V lookup: CDR1 MNHEY, CDR2 SVGAGI. The CDR3 sequence is 14 residues long. V gave up 0 bases and J gave up 6 bases, with 12 bases separating them. This clonotype was picked up many times. Its antigen is unknown. The rearrangement links TRBV6-5 to TRBJ2-7, with D uncertain. Input material: naive CD8+ T cells from blood, with Jurkat cell RNA spiked in. Noted subset: FACS-sorted CD8+CD4-CCR7+CD45RA+ naive T cells. This sequence originates from a human donor in good health. Some libraries in this study had Jurkat cell RNA spiked in. CDR3 region: CASSYSRLDPEQYF. CDR3 nucleotides: TGTGCCAGCAGTTACTCGAGGCTAGATCCCGAGCAGTACTTC.